Listed below are T cell receptor beta chains from one sample, sequenced in a study of Ad26.COV2.S vaccination and SARS-CoV-2 variants. Profiling relied on immunoSEQ multiplex PCR, and the TCRdb table lists in-frame clones only, not all of them. The sample shows 350,000 to 450,000 clones, over 80% of them seen only once. The sequenced sample was peripheral blood, obtained in a trial of Ad26.COV2.S vaccine versus placebo. The receptors here all came from a person aged 18-60 years who received the Ad26.COV2.S COVID-19 vaccine or a placebo. Each CDR3 is given with its conserved first and last residue. D genes are given only for firm matches. Part of the rows lack a size; the others show once, few, many or a class for expanded clones.

J gene: TRBJ2-5
clone size: -
D gene: TRBD1
V gene: TRBV7-6
CDR3 protein: CASSPGGGQETQYF
CDR3 DNA: TGTGCCAGCAGCCCAGGGGGCGGCCAAGAGACCCAGTACTTC

J gene: TRBJ2-1
clone size: -
D gene: TRBD1
V gene: TRBV9
CDR3 protein: CASSSTTRTGIYNEQFF
CDR3 DNA: TGTGCCAGCAGCTCTACCACCCGGACAGGGATCTACAATGAGCAGTTCTTC

J gene: TRBJ1-4
clone size: -
D gene: -
V gene: TRBV4-1
CDR3 protein: CASSQVGTNEKLFF
CDR3 DNA: TGCGCCAGCAGCCAAGTAGGAACTAATGAAAAACTGTTTTTT

J gene: TRBJ1-1
clone size: -
D gene: -
V gene: TRBV19
CDR3 protein: CASSNQGGDTEAFF
CDR3 DNA: TGTGCCAGTAGTAATCAGGGAGGAGACACTGAAGCTTTCTTT

J gene: TRBJ2-7
clone size: -
D gene: -
V gene: TRBV13
CDR3 protein: CASTWGRGYEQYF
CDR3 DNA: TGTGCCAGCACTTGGGGCCGGGGGTACGAGCAGTACTTC

J gene: TRBJ2-1
clone size: -
D gene: -
V gene: TRBV2
CDR3 protein: CASSEANRVDEQFF
CDR3 DNA: TGTGCCAGCAGTGAAGCGAACAGGGTGGATGAGCAGTTCTTC

J gene: TRBJ2-7
clone size: -
D gene: -
V gene: TRBV19
CDR3 protein: CASSSRYEQYF
CDR3 DNA: TGTGCCAGTAGTTCCCGCTACGAGCAGTACTTC

J gene: TRBJ1-3
clone size: once
D gene: -
V gene: TRBV3-1/TRBV3-2
CDR3 protein: CASSHRTGNTIYF
CDR3 DNA: TGTGCCAGCAGCCACAGGACTGGAAACACCATATATTTT

J gene: TRBJ2-7
clone size: -
D gene: -
V gene: TRBV15
CDR3 protein: CATSRDSYEQYF
CDR3 DNA: TGTGCCACCAGCAGGGACAGCTACGAGCAGTACTTC

J gene: TRBJ2-7
clone size: -
D gene: -
V gene: TRBV5-6
CDR3 protein: CASSLAIAGEQYF
CDR3 DNA: TGTGCCAGCAGCTTGGCCATAGCTGGCGAGCAGTACTTC

J gene: TRBJ1-3
clone size: few
D gene: -
V gene: TRBV27
CDR3 protein: CASSVDSSGNTIYF
CDR3 DNA: TGTGCCAGCAGTGTAGACAGCTCTGGAAACACCATATATTTT

J gene: TRBJ1-3
clone size: -
D gene: -
V gene: TRBV5-1
CDR3 protein: CASSFGQGNTIYF
CDR3 DNA: TGCGCCAGCAGCTTCGGCCAAGGAAACACCATATATTTT

J gene: TRBJ1-5
clone size: -
D gene: TRBD1
V gene: TRBV10-3
CDR3 protein: CATGDPNRDRKNQPQHF
CDR3 DNA: TGTGCCACTGGAGACCCTAACCGGGACAGAAAGAATCAGCCCCAGCATTTT

J gene: TRBJ1-1
clone size: -
D gene: -
V gene: TRBV19
CDR3 protein: CASRQGRLTETEAFF
CDR3 DNA: TGTGCCAGTCGGCAGGGTAGATTAACGGAGACTGAAGCTTTCTTT

J gene: TRBJ2-6
clone size: once
D gene: -
V gene: TRBV4-1
CDR3 protein: CASSQGGQGVLTF
CDR3 DNA: TGCGCCAGCAGCCAAGGGGGGCAGGGCGTCCTGACTTTC

J gene: TRBJ2-2
clone size: -
D gene: -
V gene: TRBV14
CDR3 protein: CASSQQTSGTYTGELFF
CDR3 DNA: TGTGCCAGCAGCCAACAAACCTCCGGGACTTACACCGGGGAGCTGTTTTTT

J gene: TRBJ1-4
clone size: -
D gene: -
V gene: TRBV12-2
CDR3 protein: CASRPGGTNEKLFF
CDR3 DNA: TGTGCAAGTCGCCCGGGGGGGACTAATGAAAAACTGTTTTTT

J gene: TRBJ2-4
clone size: once
D gene: -
V gene: TRBV19
CDR3 protein: CASSDFQISAKNIQYF
CDR3 DNA: TGTGCCAGTAGCGACTTCCAGATTTCAGCCAAAAACATTCAGTACTTC

J gene: TRBJ2-7
clone size: -
D gene: -
V gene: TRBV2
CDR3 protein: CASSEPAAGNDYEQYF
CDR3 DNA: TGTGCCAGCAGTGAACCAGCGGCGGGAAATGACTACGAGCAGTACTTC

J gene: TRBJ1-2
clone size: few
D gene: -
V gene: TRBV11-2
CDR3 protein: CASSSRLGTDYGYTF
CDR3 DNA: TGTGCCAGCAGCTCACGTCTGGGTACGGACTATGGCTACACCTTC

J gene: TRBJ1-2
clone size: -
D gene: -
V gene: TRBV20-1
CDR3 protein: CGRGSNYGYTF
CDR3 DNA: TGCGGTAGAGGGTCAAACTATGGCTACACCTTC

J gene: TRBJ1-2
clone size: -
D gene: -
V gene: TRBV10-2
CDR3 protein: CASSEPRGVGYGYTF
CDR3 DNA: TGCGCCAGCAGTGAGCCCCGGGGGGTCGGCTATGGCTACACCTTC

J gene: TRBJ1-1
clone size: -
D gene: TRBD1
V gene: TRBV7-9
CDR3 protein: CASSRVNRGLNTEAFF
CDR3 DNA: TGTGCCAGCAGCAGGGTGAACAGGGGGCTGAACACTGAAGCTTTCTTT

J gene: TRBJ2-7
clone size: once
D gene: TRBD2
V gene: TRBV5-1
CDR3 protein: CASSSKTLARTSGGEQYF
CDR3 DNA: TGCGCCAGCAGCTCTAAAACCCTAGCCCGGACTAGCGGGGGCGAGCAGTACTTC

J gene: TRBJ2-5
clone size: -
D gene: -
V gene: TRBV5-4
CDR3 protein: CASSLSSGPLETQYF
CDR3 DNA: TGTGCCAGCAGCTTGAGTTCTGGTCCTCTGGAGACCCAGTACTTC

J gene: TRBJ1-1
clone size: -
D gene: -
V gene: TRBV6-2/TRBV6-3
CDR3 protein: CASSFRAGGLNAEAFF
CDR3 DNA: TGTGCCAGCAGTTTCCGGGCCGGAGGTTTGAACGCTGAAGCTTTCTTT

J gene: TRBJ1-2
clone size: -
D gene: -
V gene: TRBV19
CDR3 protein: CASSIGQLLLNYGYTF
CDR3 DNA: TGTGCCAGTAGTATTGGCCAGCTTCTCCTTAACTATGGCTACACCTTC